This TCR beta chain originates from a study of cytomegalovirus exposure and HLA in healthy donors. The CDR3 has 17 residues. The J segment lost 6 bases and the V segment lost 0 bases, leaving 3 bases of the junction unmatched. CDR1 is KGHSH, CDR2 LQKENI, per germline. Unrecorded immune exposures were likely, despite nominal health at sampling. Vbeta (60) and Jbeta (13) primers were used in the PCR. The data were produced by immunoSEQ multiplex PCR, yet TCRdb's version contains in-frame clones alone and is incomplete. This table holds 65,000 to 90,000 clones. Findings and limits, study-wide: The study recorded about 150 TCR beta chains that were cytomegalovirus-associated. Being productive about 87% or about 30% of the time was typical of most TCR beta V segments in an earlier analysis.

Of note for this clone: Its cognate antigen is unknown.

The gene calls are TRBV18 and TRBJ2-3, with 16 bases aligning to TRBD2. Sequenced: PBMCs. The sequence was collected from a man in his forties in good health and CMV-seronegative. CDR3 sequence (DNA): TGTGCCAGCTCACCACCGGGACTAGCGGGGGGGATGGATACGCAGTATTTT. It codes for CASSPPGLAGGMDTQYF.